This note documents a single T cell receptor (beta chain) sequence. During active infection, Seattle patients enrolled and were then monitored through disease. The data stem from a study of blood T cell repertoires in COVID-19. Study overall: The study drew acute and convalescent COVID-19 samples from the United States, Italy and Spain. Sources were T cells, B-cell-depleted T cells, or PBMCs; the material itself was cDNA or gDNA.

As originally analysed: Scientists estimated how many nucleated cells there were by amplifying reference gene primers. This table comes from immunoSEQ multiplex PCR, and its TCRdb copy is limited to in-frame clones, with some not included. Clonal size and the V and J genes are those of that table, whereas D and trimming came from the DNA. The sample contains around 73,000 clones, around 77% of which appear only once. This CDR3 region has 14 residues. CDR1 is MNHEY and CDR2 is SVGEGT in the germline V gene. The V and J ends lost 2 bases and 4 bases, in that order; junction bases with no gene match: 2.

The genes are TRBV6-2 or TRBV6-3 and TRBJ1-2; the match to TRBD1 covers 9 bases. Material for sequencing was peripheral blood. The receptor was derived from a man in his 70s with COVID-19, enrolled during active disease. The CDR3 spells CASSYGQGFYGYTF. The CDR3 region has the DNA TGTGCCAGCAGTTACGGACAGGGGTTCTATGGCTACACCTTC.